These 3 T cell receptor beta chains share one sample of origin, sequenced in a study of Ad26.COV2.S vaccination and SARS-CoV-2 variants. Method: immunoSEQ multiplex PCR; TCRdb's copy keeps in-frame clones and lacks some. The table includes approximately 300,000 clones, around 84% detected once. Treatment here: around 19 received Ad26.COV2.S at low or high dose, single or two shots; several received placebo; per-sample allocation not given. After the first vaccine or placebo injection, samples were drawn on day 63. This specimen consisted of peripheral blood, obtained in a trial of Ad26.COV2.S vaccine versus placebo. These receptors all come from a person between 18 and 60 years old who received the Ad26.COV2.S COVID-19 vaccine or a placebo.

CDR3: CASSYSSGSSLQPQHF. DNA for the CDR3: TGTGCCAGCAGTTACTCATCCGGGAGCAGTCTTCAGCCCCAGCATTTT. The chain recombines TRBV6-6 with TRBJ1-5; no definite D call. The V end lost 0 bases, the J end lost 6 bases, and 15 bases lay between the germline ends. Germline values: CDR1 MNHNY, CDR2 SVGAGI (reference sequence). The CDR3 is 16 residues long.

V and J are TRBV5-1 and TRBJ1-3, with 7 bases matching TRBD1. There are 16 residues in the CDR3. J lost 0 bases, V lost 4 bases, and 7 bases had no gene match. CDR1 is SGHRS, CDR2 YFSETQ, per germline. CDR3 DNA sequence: TGCGCCAGCAGCGACGGACAGGTTCGCTCTGGAAACACCATATATTTT. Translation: CASSDGQVRSGNTIYF.

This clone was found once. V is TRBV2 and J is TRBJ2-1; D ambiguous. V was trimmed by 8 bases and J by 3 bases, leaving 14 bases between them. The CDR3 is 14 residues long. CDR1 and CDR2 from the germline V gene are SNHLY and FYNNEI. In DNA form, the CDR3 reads TGTGCCAGCCGTCGTGAGCTGATCTACAATGAGCAGTTCTTC. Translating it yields CASRRELIYNEQFF.